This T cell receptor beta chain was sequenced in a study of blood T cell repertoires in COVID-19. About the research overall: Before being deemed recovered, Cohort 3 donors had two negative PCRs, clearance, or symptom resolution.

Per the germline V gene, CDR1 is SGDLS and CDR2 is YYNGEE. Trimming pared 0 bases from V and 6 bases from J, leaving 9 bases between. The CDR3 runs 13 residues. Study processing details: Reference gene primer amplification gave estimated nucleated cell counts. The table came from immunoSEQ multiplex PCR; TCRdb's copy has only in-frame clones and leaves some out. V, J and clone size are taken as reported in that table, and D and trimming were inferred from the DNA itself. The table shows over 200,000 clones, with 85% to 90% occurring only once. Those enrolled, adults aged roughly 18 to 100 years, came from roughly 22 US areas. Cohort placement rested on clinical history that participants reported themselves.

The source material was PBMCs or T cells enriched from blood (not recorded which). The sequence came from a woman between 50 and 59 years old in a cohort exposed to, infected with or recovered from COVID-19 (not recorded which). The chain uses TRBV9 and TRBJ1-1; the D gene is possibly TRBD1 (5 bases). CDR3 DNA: TGTGCCAGCAGCGTAGAAACAGGCTCTGAAGCTTTCTTT. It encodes CASSVETGSEAFF. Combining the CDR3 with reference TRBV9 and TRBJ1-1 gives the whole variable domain DSGVTQTPKHLITATGQRVTLRCSPRSGDLSVYWYQQSLDQGLQFLIQYYNGEERAKGNILERFSAQQFPDLHSELNLSSLELGDSALYFCASSVETGSEAFFGQGTRLTVV.